A selection of T cell receptor beta chains follows, all from one sample in a study of PD-L1 blockade in urothelial cancer. The protocol was immunoSEQ multiplex PCR, while the TCRdb copy is restricted to in-frame clones and leaves out a portion. The repertoire has 45,000 or so clones, more than 70% of them found once; the top ten carry 20% to 30%. The source material was PBMCs, sampled around atezolizumab (anti-PD-L1) treatment. These receptors all stem from a donor at least 40 years old with urothelial cancer. The CDR3 runs from the conserved cysteine through the conserved F or W. The D gene is left open where the match is weak. Clone size is stated in some rows and not others, as once, few, many or a class when expanded.

NA	NA	TRBV18	TRBJ1-1	TGTGCCAGCTCACCAGTGGGGAGCACTGAAGCTTTCTTT	CASSPVGSTEAFF
NA	NA	TRBV7-2	TRBJ2-4	TGTGCCAGCAGCCCCCAACAGGGAAGCAAAAACATTCAGTACTTC	CASSPQQGSKNIQYF
NA	NA	TRBV28	TRBJ1-1	TGTGCCAGCAGTTACTGGACAGCTGAAGCTTTCTTT	CASSYWTAEAFF
TRBD2	NA	TRBV7-3	TRBJ2-2	TGTGCCAGCAGCTCCCGGGGACTAGGGGTCGGGGAGCTGTTTTTT	CASSSRGLGVGELFF
NA	NA	TRBV6-1	TRBJ2-2	TGTGCCAGCAGTGAAGCGACAGGGAACACCGGGGAGCTGTTTTTT	CASSEATGNTGELFF
NA	NA	TRBV27	TRBJ2-5	TGTGCCAGCAGTTGGGCGGGGGCACAAGAGACCCAGTACTTC	CASSWAGAQETQYF
NA	NA	TRBV9	TRBJ2-2	TGTGCCAGCAGCGCAGGGGGGCTTGCGAACACCGGGGAGCTGTTTTTT	CASSAGGLANTGELFF
NA	NA	TRBV2	TRBJ1-1	TGTGCCAGCAGTGGGCAGGCCAACACTGAAGCTTTCTTT	CASSGQANTEAFF
TRBD1	NA	TRBV9	TRBJ1-3	TGTGCCAGCAGCCACAGACAGGGGACGGGAAACACCATATATTTT	CASSHRQGTGNTIYF
TRBD1	once	TRBV11-3	TRBJ2-7	TGTGCCAGCAGCCATTCCCCCGGGACAGGGGTTTGGGGCTACGAGCAGTACTTC	CASSHSPGTGVWGYEQYF
NA	NA	TRBV20-1	TRBJ2-7	TGCAGTGCCAGCGGCGGGAACGAGCAGTACTTC	CSASGGNEQYF
NA	few	TRBV28	TRBJ2-7	TGTGCCAGCAGTTTATGGGGCGTATCCTACGAGCAGTACTTC	CASSLWGVSYEQYF
NA	NA	TRBV18	TRBJ1-2	TGTGCCAGCTCACCCAACGGGACACCCTATGGCTACACCTTC	CASSPNGTPYGYTF
NA	NA	TRBV5-1	TRBJ1-5	TGCGCCAGCAGCTTGACAGGGCCCCCTCAGCCCCAGCATTTT	CASSLTGPPQPQHF
TRBD1	NA	TRBV5-1	TRBJ2-5	TGCGCCAGCAGCTTGCAGGGACAGGGAATCCAAGAGACCCAGTACTTC	CASSLQGQGIQETQYF
TRBD1	NA	TRBV7-3	TRBJ2-2	TGTGCCAGCAGCCTCACACGGACAGGGGTTACGTCCGGGGAGCTGTTTTTT	CASSLTRTGVTSGELFF
TRBD1	NA	TRBV2	TRBJ2-7	TGTGCCAGCGGGGGACAGTTGTACGAGCAGTACTTC	CASGGQLYEQYF
NA	NA	TRBV7-2	TRBJ1-2	TGTGCCAGCAGCTTAGTGGGGAGTCTCTATGGCTACACCTTC	CASSLVGSLYGYTF
TRBD1	once	TRBV7-3	TRBJ2-1	TGTGCCAGCGCTCGGACAGGGACGGGAAATGAGCAGTTCTTC	CASARTGTGNEQFF
NA	NA	TRBV9	TRBJ2-3	TGTGCCAGCAGCGCCCACAGGGTCGGCACAGATACGCAGTATTTT	CASSAHRVGTDTQYF
NA	NA	TRBV19	TRBJ1-2	TGTGCCATCTCGCCCCGGGACAATAGTCTGGGCTACACCTTC	CAISPRDNSLGYTF
TRBD1	NA	TRBV29-1	TRBJ1-2	TGCAGCGTTGGGAACAGGGGGCCGGGCTATGGCTACACCTTC	CSVGNRGPGYGYTF
TRBD1	NA	TRBV7-9	TRBJ2-7	TGTGCCAGCAGCTCACCCCGGACAGGACCCCCCTACGAGCAGTACTTC	CASSSPRTGPPYEQYF
TRBD1	NA	TRBV6-5	TRBJ1-5	TGTGCCAGCAGTGCCGGGACAGGCAATCAGCCCCAGCATTTT	CASSAGTGNQPQHF
TRBD2	NA	TRBV29-1	TRBJ2-1	TGCAGCGTTGGGGGGGATAGCGGGAGTGGGGGTTATGAGCAGTTCTTC	CSVGGDSGSGGYEQFF
TRBD1	few	TRBV18	TRBJ1-1	TGTGCCAGCTCACCAGGGACAGGGCCGATGAACACTGAAGCTTTCTTT	CASSPGTGPMNTEAFF
TRBD2	NA	TRBV18	TRBJ2-5	TGTGCCAGCTCACCCCGTACGGGAGGGTACCAAGAGACCCAGTACTTC	CASSPRTGGYQETQYF
NA	NA	TRBV29-1	TRBJ1-4	TGCAGCGTGGTACAAGGAGGGCAGGGTGAAAAACTGTTTTTT	CSVVQGGQGEKLFF
NA	NA	TRBV9	TRBJ2-1	TGTGCCAGCAACCCATCTCTACATGGACTGGACAATGAGCAGTTCTTC	CASNPSLHGLDNEQFF